The table lists the clone carrying this T cell receptor beta chain with many counts. These data come from a study of CD8 T cells in ankylosing spondylitis. Germline values: CDR1 MNHEY, CDR2 SVGEGT. The CDR3 extends over 12 amino acids. V lost 6 bases and J lost 6, with 8 bases in between. TCRdb re-derived calls from the 5' RACE reads in MiXCR, one entry per CDR3 protein. The sample includes approximately 180,000 distinct CDR3 sequences, 18% of them seen just once. The sample comprised blood, either unsorted or a sorted T cell fraction (not recorded which). This clonotype was sampled from a male donor between 5 and 29 years old with ankylosing spondylitis or in good health (not recorded which). The chain carries TRBV6-2 or TRBV6-3 and TRBJ2-2; D not certain. The CDR3 reads CASRIGSGELFF. CDR3 coding DNA: TGTGCCAGCAGGATAGGGTCCGGGGAGCTGTTTTTT.